This T cell receptor beta chain was sequenced for a study of T cell responses to AZD1222 COVID-19 vaccine (dated by TCRdb to about 2021). At the level of the whole study: TCR sequencing was performed for 230 to 250 trial participants, of whom around 200 were given two doses of AZD1222 and about 25 were given two doses of MenACWY control vaccine. Trial participants were enrolled by age into subgroups of 18-55, 56-69 and 70-plus years, and roughly 160, 29 and 62 TCR-sequenced participants, respectively, were included in these subgroups. Beyond this particular receptor, the publication reports: Vaccine-associated CD4 TCRs spanned the whole spike protein, with dominant responses in regions 160-218 and 743-854. Reportedly, almost half of the unique spike-specific TCRs recognized epitopes lying outside the regions that are mutated in the B.1.351 and B.1.1.7 variants. In the small 56-69-year group, the increase in depth fell short of significance, most likely because of low power. A significant rise in spike-specific TCR breadth and depth was observed after two AZD1222 doses relative to day 0 and relative to MenACWY recipients. Most participants were white British and females outnumbered males, and the authors suggested that clonal diversity may have been underestimated. Conclusions about previously exposed vaccinees were limited because only 5 or 6 AZD1222 recipients were SARS-CoV-2 seropositive at baseline. Because no day 14 peak-response samples were available, repertoires were characterized only after the peak T cell response.

The sample's time point label, in plain terms: about 28 days (+/-7) after the second vaccine dose. Because spike-specific TCR depth and breadth did not differ between the two schedules, AZD1222 recipients who got a second dose at roughly 4 weeks were pooled with those who got a second dose at roughly 12 weeks. Vaccinee samples came from UK trials COV001 and COV002, including a single-blind randomized controlled phase 2/3 trial of AZD1222 (ChAdOx1 nCoV-19) in healthy adults. Trial participant PBMC samples were collected at day 0 and day 28 after the second dose for TCRbeta chain sequencing. Trimming takes 7 bases off V and 7 bases off J; junction bases not matched to a gene: 10. The CDR3 starts with the cysteine, ends with the phenylalanine, and has 14 residues. Just the 42-base CDR3 DNA is kept, in frame starting at base 1. From the germline V gene, CDR1 is SNHLY and CDR2 is FYNNEI. The CDR3 regions of human TCRbeta chains were analyzed by immunosequencing. On the study's bioinformatics: TCRs in the repertoires were compared against a reference library of SARS-CoV-2-specific TCRs that had been generated with the MIRA antigen-specificity platform. Breadth meant the fraction of unique TCRs that were SARS-CoV-2-associated, whereas depth meant the fraction of total T cells that were SARS-CoV-2-associated. Using the MIRA data, every spike-specific TCR was mapped to the spike region that the TCR reacted to and assigned to either a CD4 or a CD8 class. Log10-transformed breadth and depth values were compared by one-way ANOVA with Sidak's multiple comparisons tests. TCRdb took this table from immuneACCESS and kept in-frame rearrangements with V and J called. Such tables lack part of the clones; where checked against another copy, unresolved V genes explain under half of the gap, and the rest is unexplained. V and J calls plus clone size are reproduced from that table; the DNA served to infer D and trimming. For this sample the table gives about 270,000 clones, of which 90% to 95% were detected only once. Together, the top ten hold 0.55% of the sample.

Comment on this clone: Its antigen is currently not known. Per-base qualities were not stored, and no clone one base away is much larger.

The rearranged chain carries TRBV2 and TRBJ2-3; 8 junctional bases match TRBD1. This clonotype was obtained from an adult who received the AZD1222 COVID-19 vaccine. Sequencing was performed on peripheral blood, taken 28 days after the second AZD1222 dose. The CDR3 in this case is CASNPDRARNTQYF. The DNA reads TGTGCCAGCAACCCGGACAGGGCTAGAAATACGCAGTATTTT.